The T cell receptor beta chain described here comes from a study of beta chain features in type 1 diabetes. Study overall: Sorted cells numbering around 110,000,000 were examined across all samples.

Findings of the study overall: Patients with type 1 diabetes carried fewer insertions and had more deletions at their VDJ junctions.

As for this clone: What it binds is not known.

The germline gives CDR1 SGHDN, CDR2 FVKESK. The CDR3 length is 13 residues. The ends were cut back, 0 bases at V and 2 bases at J, with 5 bases in the middle. The authors sorted CD4+ naive, central memory, regulatory and stem cell-like memory cells via CD45RO/CCR7/CD25/CD127/CD95/CD27. The authors reverse transcribed all of the isolated RNA, so sequencing captured expressed TCRB transcripts. Using immunoSEQ multiplex PCR, the repertoire was profiled, and TCRdb retains in-frame clones only, with some absent. The table has 400,000 to 600,000 clones, approximately 30% seen once. The chain joins TRBV14 to TRBJ2-7; D is undetermined. Sequences were obtained from naive CD4+ T cells from blood. The clonotype comes from a man aged 18-30 years in good health. This CDR3 is CASSQDPAYEQYF. The CDR3 region has the DNA TGTGCCAGCAGCCAAGATCCGGCCTACGAGCAGTACTTC.